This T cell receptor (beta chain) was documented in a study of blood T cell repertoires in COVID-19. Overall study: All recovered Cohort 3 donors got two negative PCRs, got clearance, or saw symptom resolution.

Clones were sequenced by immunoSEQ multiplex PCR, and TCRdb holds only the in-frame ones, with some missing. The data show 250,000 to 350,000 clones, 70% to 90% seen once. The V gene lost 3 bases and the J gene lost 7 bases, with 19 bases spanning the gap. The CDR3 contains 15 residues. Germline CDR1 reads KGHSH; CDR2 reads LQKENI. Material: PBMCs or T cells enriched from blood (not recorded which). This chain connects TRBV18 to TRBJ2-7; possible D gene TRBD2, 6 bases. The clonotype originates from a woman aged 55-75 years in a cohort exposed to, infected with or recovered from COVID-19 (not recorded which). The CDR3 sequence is CASSPYSSSAGEQYF. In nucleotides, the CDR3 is TGTGCCAGCTCACCCTACAGCTCGTCTGCGGGGGAGCAGTACTTC.